This is a list of T cell receptor beta chains from one sample in a study of regulatory T cells in long-lasting Graves disease. MiXCR was run by TCRdb on the multiplex PCR reads, yielding one entry per CDR3 protein. The data show a few hundred thousand distinct CDR3 sequences, 15% to 20% seen once. These data also featured in a second study, about T cells in Graves' hyperthyroidism and ophthalmopathy.

The material was peripheral blood mononuclear cells (PBMCs), obtained at new diagnosis, from a patient treated with antithyroid drugs. These receptors originate from a woman aged 25-40 years with Graves disease. The CDR3 runs from the conserved cysteine through the conserved F or W. The D gene is left open where the match is weak. Rows may omit the clone size; those that give it use once, few, many or a size class.

CDR3,DNA,D,size,V,J
CASSYSIVGNGPLYEQYF,TGTGCCAGCAGTTACTCAATCGTCGGCAACGGACCCCTCTACGAGCAGTACTTC,-,-,TRBV6-2/TRBV6-3,TRBJ2-7
CASSSLEGTFNEQFF,TGTGCCAGCAGCTCCCTTGAGGGGACTTTCAATGAGCAGTTCTTC,-,many,TRBV7-8,TRBJ2-1
CASSPTSGLTGELFF,TGTGCCAGCAGTCCGACTAGCGGATTAACCGGGGAGCTGTTTTTT,TRBD2,many,TRBV12-3/TRBV12-4,TRBJ2-2
CASSTRQGEEETQYF,TGTGCCAGCAGCACCCGACAGGGAGAAGAAGAAACCCAGTACTTC,TRBD1,many,TRBV11-3,TRBJ2-5
CASSAAAEAFF,TGTGCCAGCAGCGCGGCTGCTGAAGCTTTCTTT,-,many,TRBV11-2,TRBJ1-1
CASSQDAPGLWRTKAFF,TGTGCCAGCAGCCAAGACGCTCCAGGGCTCTGGAGAACTAAAGCTTTCTTT,-,-,TRBV3-1,TRBJ1-1
CASSLGGGAYTEAFF,TGTGCCAGCAGCTTAGGGGGTGGGGCCTACACTGAAGCTTTCTTT,-,many,TRBV7-8,TRBJ1-1
CASSPGFRGDPDRELFF,TGTGCCAGCAGCCCCGGGTTCCGGGGGGACCCCGACCGGGAGCTGTTTTTT,TRBD2,many,TRBV11-3,TRBJ2-2
CASSTGRLKGSGNSPLHF,TGTGCCAGTAGTACCGGGAGGTTAAAGGGGAGTGGAAATTCACCCCTCCACTTT,-,few,TRBV19,TRBJ1-6
CSARSDRHPSYEQYF,TGCAGTGCTAGATCCGACAGGCACCCTTCCTACGAGCAGTACTTC,-,many,TRBV20-1,TRBJ2-7
CASSRTGSGNEQFF,TGTGCCAGCAGCCGGACAGGGTCGGGAAATGAGCAGTTCTTC,TRBD1,many,TRBV12-3/TRBV12-4,TRBJ2-1
CASSQWLGTGKDTQYF,TGTGCCAGCAGCCAATGGCTGGGGACAGGCAAAGATACGCAGTATTTT,TRBD1,many,TRBV3-1,TRBJ2-3
CASSPWDAGEAFF,TGTGCCAGCAGCCCCTGGGACGCGGGTGAAGCTTTCTTT,-,many,TRBV7-6,TRBJ1-1
CASSERLAGANVNEQFF,TGTGCCAGCAGCGAAAGACTAGCGGGGGCGAACGTCAATGAGCAGTTCTTC,TRBD2,many,TRBV7-2,TRBJ2-1
CASSRTVGWDTEAFF,TGTGCCAGCAGCCGGACCGTTGGATGGGACACTGAAGCTTTCTTT,-,many,TRBV9,TRBJ1-1
CSARETRGTGETQYF,TGCAGTGCTAGGGAAACCAGGGGGACAGGAGAGACCCAGTACTTC,TRBD1,many,TRBV20-1,TRBJ2-5
CASSLTGGPPNTEAFF,TGTGCCAGCAGTTTGACAGGGGGGCCGCCGAACACTGAAGCTTTCTTT,TRBD1,many,TRBV6-5,TRBJ1-1
CASSPNVQGWSEAFF,TGTGCCAGCAGCCCCAACGTCCAGGGTTGGTCTGAAGCTTTCTTT,-,many,TRBV7-2,TRBJ1-1
CASSPQGQPQHF,TGTGCCAGCAGCCCGCAGGGTCAGCCCCAGCATTTT,-,many,TRBV3-1,TRBJ1-5
CASSVPGQGGNEQFF,TGTGCCAGCAGTGTCCCGGGACAGGGGGGGAATGAGCAGTTCTTC,TRBD1,-,TRBV2,TRBJ2-1
CASSQEGLPFNEQFF,TGTGCCAGCAGCCAAGAGGGACTGCCTTTCAATGAGCAGTTCTTC,-,many,TRBV4-1,TRBJ2-1
CASSLGDLAAFF,TGTGCCAGCAGCTTAGGGGACCTAGCGGCTTTCTTT,-,many,TRBV7-8,TRBJ1-1
CASSQGGGRQETQYF,TGCGCCAGCAGCCAAGGGGGTGGAAGGCAGGAGACCCAGTACTTC,-,many,TRBV4-1,TRBJ2-5
CASSLYGRERPQHF,TGTGCCAGCAGTTTATACGGCCGAGAGAGGCCCCAGCATTTT,-,-,TRBV27,TRBJ1-5
CSARDSGARWYEQCF,TGCAGTGCTAGAGATTCGGGGGCCCGGTGGTACGAGCAGTGCTTC,-,many,TRBV20-1,TRBJ2-7
CASSFGTEVNGGELFF,TGTGCCAGCAGCTTCGGAACAGAGGTCAACGGCGGGGAGCTGTTTTTT,-,many,TRBV5-4,TRBJ2-2
CASSPEGSQPQHF,TGTGCCAGCTCACCCGAGGGTAGTCAGCCCCAGCATTTT,-,-,TRBV18,TRBJ1-5
CAISENLGRNEKLFF,TGTGCCATCAGTGAGAACTTGGGACGTAATGAAAAACTGTTTTTT,-,-,TRBV10-3,TRBJ1-4
CALGSTDTQYF,TGTGCCCTTGGGAGCACAGATACGCAGTATTTT,-,many,TRBV7-2,TRBJ2-3
CASSGGPNQPQHF,TGTGCCAGCAGCGGGGGACCTAATCAGCCCCAGCATTTT,-,-,TRBV5-6,TRBJ1-5
CASSHRVPGQPQHF,TGTGCCAGCAGCCACAGGGTGCCGGGGCAGCCCCAGCATTTT,-,many,TRBV6-1,TRBJ1-5
CASSQEDKPSPLHF,TGTGCCAGCAGCCAAGAGGACAAACCCTCACCCCTCCACTTT,-,many,TRBV3-1,TRBJ1-6
CASSKDRTNTEAFF,TGTGCCAGTAGTAAGGACAGGACGAACACTGAAGCTTTCTTT,TRBD1,many,TRBV19,TRBJ1-1
CASSESQGNQPQHF,TGTGCCAGCAGTGAAAGCCAGGGAAATCAGCCCCAGCATTTT,-,many,TRBV2,TRBJ1-5
CSARPMDLPGGDEKLFF,TGCAGTGCTAGGCCGATGGACCTCCCTGGGGGAGATGAAAAACTGTTTTTT,-,many,TRBV20-1,TRBJ1-4
CASSYSGVSSYNEQFF,TGTGCCAGCAGTTACTCGGGGGTAAGCTCCTACAATGAGCAGTTCTTC,-,few,TRBV6-5,TRBJ2-1
CASSLVPRGISPYEQYF,TGTGCCAGCAGCTTAGTTCCGCGGGGCATATCACCCTACGAGCAGTACTTC,-,many,TRBV11-2,TRBJ2-7
CSARDGVRGYTF,TGCAGTGCTAGAGACGGCGTCAGGGGCTACACCTTC,-,many,TRBV20-1,TRBJ1-2
CASSLKGSGNQPQHF,TGTGCCAGCAGCTTGAAGGGATCCGGCAATCAGCCCCAGCATTTT,-,-,TRBV5-5,TRBJ1-5
CASSFLAHRNYGYTF,TGTGCCAGCAGTTTCCTAGCTCACAGAAACTATGGCTACACCTTC,-,many,TRBV28,TRBJ1-2
CASSLDRTVQETQYF,TGTGCCAGCAGCTTAGACCGGACAGTTCAAGAGACCCAGTACTTC,-,-,TRBV12-3/TRBV12-4,TRBJ2-5
CASSEAGGSNQPQHF,TGTGCCAGCAGTGAAGCGGGGGGTAGCAATCAGCCCCAGCATTTT,-,many,TRBV2,TRBJ1-5
CSAIAGGSTDTQYF,TGCAGTGCCATAGCGGGGGGGAGCACAGATACGCAGTATTTT,TRBD2,many,TRBV20-1,TRBJ2-3
CASSTQAGADTQYF,TGTGCCAGCAGCACCCAAGCGGGAGCAGATACGCAGTATTTT,TRBD2,-,TRBV9,TRBJ2-3
CASSPYRDRSLSSGNTIYF,TGCGCCAGCAGCCCTTACCGGGACAGGAGTCTTAGCTCTGGAAACACCATATATTTT,TRBD1,-,TRBV5-1,TRBJ1-3
CASSLDSVMNTEAFF,TGTGCCAGCAGCTTAGACAGTGTTATGAACACTGAAGCTTTCTTT,-,many,TRBV7-6,TRBJ1-1
CASSLSWGNQPQHF,TGTGCCAGCAGTTTATCATGGGGGAATCAGCCCCAGCATTTT,-,many,TRBV12-3/TRBV12-4,TRBJ1-5
CASSSGLAGGLGEQFF,TGTGCCAGCAGTTCCGGACTAGCGGGGGGGCTTGGTGAGCAGTTCTTC,TRBD2,-,TRBV6-2/TRBV6-3,TRBJ2-1
CASARDVQETQYF,TGTGCCAGCGCCAGGGACGTTCAAGAGACCCAGTACTTC,-,-,TRBV7-9,TRBJ2-5
CASRPTLGRVWESTEAFF,TGTGCCAGCAGGCCCACCCTTGGGAGGGTTTGGGAGAGCACTGAAGCTTTCTTT,-,many,TRBV3-1,TRBJ1-1
CASSSWTSLEAFF,TGTGCCAGCAGTTCCTGGACAAGTCTTGAAGCTTTCTTT,-,once,TRBV6-2/TRBV6-3,TRBJ1-1
CASSSGTRDEQYF,TGTGCCAGCAGCTCCGGGACTAGGGACGAGCAGTACTTC,TRBD2,-,TRBV7-6,TRBJ2-7
CASSHNRVSSSGNTIYF,TGTGCCAGCTCCCACAACAGGGTCAGCTCATCTGGAAACACCATATATTTT,-,-,TRBV18,TRBJ1-3
CASSYSKYNEQFF,TGTGCCAGCAGTTACTCAAAATATAATGAGCAGTTCTTC,-,many,TRBV6-2/TRBV6-3,TRBJ2-1